The clone carrying this TCR beta chain was found many times. Its specificity is not known. The authors amplified TCR beta CDR3 regions from RNA transcripts. HTBI-primed first-round RT-PCR preceded second-round multiplex PCR. TCRdb redid the calling of the multiplex PCR reads with MiXCR, one entry per CDR3 protein. This table holds 200,000 to 250,000 distinct CDR3 sequences, about 32% found once. The entry originates in a study of Graves' ophthalmopathy and Graves' hyperthyroidism. Overall study results and limits: Blood also contained most of the expanded thyroid clonotypes above 0.001 frequency.

The study enrolled ophthalmopathy donors with moderate-to-severe activity, CAS ≥3, NOSPECS ≥4 and duration under 3 months. The CDR3 contains 15 residues. Per the germline V gene, CDR1 is MNHNS and CDR2 is SASEGT. The germline V and J ends were trimmed by 1 base and 4 bases, with 13 bases remaining between them. The chain joins TRBV6-1 to TRBJ2-5; D is unclear. The source of this sequence is a man aged 45-65 years with Graves' ophthalmopathy. Sequenced sample: peripheral blood. CDR3 DNA: TGTGCCAGCAGTGAAGGGGTCGTGTCTGCAGAGACCCAGTACTTC. This translates into CASSEGVVSAETQYF.